A single T cell receptor (beta chain) is shown here with its context. Its antigen is unknown. Germline V gene data show CDR1 as DFQATT and CDR2 as SNEGSKA (reference sequence). The ends lost 1 base at V and 2 bases at J; junction bases unmatched: 6. The CDR3 totals 15 residues. This entry is derived from a study of T-cell memory formation after mild COVID-19. Across the whole study: TCR clusters were mostly donor specific. Study findings and constraints: Several responding clones turned up in pre-infection memory, indicating that cross-reactive memory may have taken part. Mainly CM and EM harbored the contracting CD4+ clones; mainly EMRA harbored the CD8+ ones.

TCRdb called the 5' RACE reads again in MiXCR, with one record for every CDR3 protein. The sample holds 500,000 to 600,000 distinct CDR3 sequences, under 20% seen once. This chain connects TRBV20-1 to TRBJ2-3; 7 bases are shared with TRBD2. The sequence was collected from an adult woman who had mild COVID-19 (a few samples of this study predate the infection). Cell type and time point are not known. Sequenced input: PBMCs or a T cell subset sorted from them (not recorded which). Here the CDR3 reads CSARALADNTDTQYF. DNA of the CDR3: TGCAGTGCTAGAGCCCTAGCGGACAACACAGATACGCAGTATTTT.